This T cell receptor beta chain was identified during a study of T cells after yellow fever vaccination. Study-level findings and limits: Post-booster samples contained most primary-vaccination clones (approximately 96% CD4, about 90% CD8). Few clonotypes appeared in both CD4 and CD8 compartments.

Universal primer sites and UMIs were introduced during 5'RACE template-switching synthesis of TCR cDNA. TCRdb used MiXCR to reprocess the 5' RACE reads, holding one entry per CDR3 protein. The sample shows 350,000 to 550,000 distinct CDR3 sequences, over 15% of them seen only once. V was trimmed by 8 bases and J by 1 base, leaving 11 bases between them. CDR3 size: 14 residues. In germline, CDR1 is LGHNT, CDR2 FRNRAP. Note on this clonotype: The antigen is unknown.

The V call is TRBV12-5, the J call TRBJ2-2; D may be TRBD1 (5 bases). Specimen: PBMCs, collected before the yellow fever booster vaccination. The origin of this receptor is a young man who received the YFV17D yellow fever vaccine. This chain's CDR3 is CASIPDRNTGELFF. Written as DNA, the CDR3 is TGTGCTAGTATACCCGACAGGAACACCGGGGAGCTGTTTTTT.